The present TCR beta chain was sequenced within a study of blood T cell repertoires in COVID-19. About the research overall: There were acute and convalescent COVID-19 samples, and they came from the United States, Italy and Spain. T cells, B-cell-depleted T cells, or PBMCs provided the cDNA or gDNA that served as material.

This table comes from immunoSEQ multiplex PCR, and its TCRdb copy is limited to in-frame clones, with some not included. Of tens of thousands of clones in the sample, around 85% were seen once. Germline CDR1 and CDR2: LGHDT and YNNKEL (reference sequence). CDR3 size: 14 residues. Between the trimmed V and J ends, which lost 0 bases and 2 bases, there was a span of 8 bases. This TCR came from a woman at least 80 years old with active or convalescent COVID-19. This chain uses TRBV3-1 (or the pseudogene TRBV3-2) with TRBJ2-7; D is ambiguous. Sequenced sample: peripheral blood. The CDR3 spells CASSQEYSTYEQYF. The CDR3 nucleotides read TGTGCCAGCAGCCAAGAGTACAGTACCTACGAGCAGTACTTC.